This T cell receptor beta chain was documented in a study of blood T cell repertoires in COVID-19. Whole-study context: COVID-19 samples, acute and convalescent, were from the United States, Italy and Spain.

The Seattle patients joined while their infection was active and were tracked longitudinally afterward. Libraries were prepared by immunoSEQ multiplex PCR; TCRdb keeps only in-frame clonotypes and omits some of them. The table includes 80,000 or so clones, 85% detected once. The source of this sequence is a man aged 50 to 60 with COVID-19, enrolled during active disease. Sequencing was carried out using peripheral blood.

CDR3 nucleotides: TGTGCCAGTAGTGCCACGGGACAGCTCTCCTACGAGCAGTACTTC. This sequence encodes CASSATGQLSYEQYF. The rearrangement joins TRBV19 to TRBJ2-7, with 7 positions matching TRBD1. The germline CDR1 and CDR2 sequences are LNHDA and SQIVND (reference sequence). The CDR3 is 15 residues long. Trimming took 5 bases from V and 0 from J; bases not matched to a gene: 7.